This T cell receptor beta chain is drawn from a study of radiotherapy plus CTLA-4 blockade in lung cancer listed by TCRdb under 2018. For context, the study as a whole: Among the enrolled patients, about 19% had an objective response, and roughly 30% reached disease control.

The V end gives up 2 bases and the J end 7 bases, leaving 5 bases in the junction not matched to a gene. Via the germline V gene, CDR1 is MNHNS and CDR2 SASEGT. The CDR3 sequence holds 15 residues, the cysteine and phenylalanine included. The DNA shown is the 45-base CDR3, in frame from base 1. Libraries were prepared through the immunoSEQ multiplex PCR assay. What TCRdb holds here is the immuneACCESS table cut down to in-frame rearrangements. Part of the clones is not present; checked against another copy, under half of the missing clones reflect an unresolved V gene, and the others are unexplained. The sample table shows over 100,000 clones, and 85% to 90% are seen once. The ten top clones hold roughly 7% of the sample. The paper as a whole reports these results and caveats: TCR clones derived from tumors expanded in peripheral blood after treatment with radiotherapy and ipilimumab. Increased serum interferon-beta after radiation, together with early dynamic changes in blood T cell clones, were reported to be the strongest predictors of response.

Of note for this clone: What this receptor recognizes is not known. Base quality data are lacking; no much larger clone is found one base away.

The study evaluated CTLA-4 blockade (ipilimumab) given together with focal radiation therapy in patients who had chemo-refractory metastatic non-small-cell lung cancer. The clonotype comes from a human donor with non-small cell lung cancer that progressed on radiotherapy plus ipilimumab. The chain links TRBV6-1 with TRBJ1-4, with TRBD1 matching 9 junction bases. The starting material was peripheral blood, obtained from a patient treated with radiotherapy plus ipilimumab. This receptor has the CDR3 CASSEQGQGPEKLFF. The sequenced DNA: TGTGCCAGCAGTGAACAGGGACAGGGTCCTGAAAAACTGTTTTTT.